Following are 13 T cell receptor beta chains from one sample sequenced in a study of cytomegalovirus exposure and HLA in healthy donors. Vbeta (60) and Jbeta (13) primers were used in the PCR. The assay was immunoSEQ multiplex PCR, and TCRdb's table has in-frame clones only and misses some. The table includes approximately 140,000 clones, around 90% detected once. The sequencing sample was made of PBMCs. These receptors were taken from a woman in her 40s in good health and CMV-seronegative.

The chain combines TRBV2 with TRBJ1-2; D is possibly TRBD1 (6 bases). Germline V lookup: CDR1 SNHLY, CDR2 FYNNEI. The CDR3 is 12 residues long. The V and J ends lost 7 bases and 6 bases respectively, with 12 bases between them. CDR3 DNA sequence: TGTGCCAGCATAGGACAGTTTAATGGCTACACCTTC. This codes for CASIGQFNGYTF. The full variable domain, completed using reference TRBV2 and TRBJ1-2, is EPEVTQTPSHQVTQMGQEVILRCVPISNHLYFYWYRQILGQKVEFLVSFYNNEISEKSEIFDDQFSVERPDGSNFTLKIRSTKLEDSAMYFCASIGQFNGYTFGSGTRLTVV.

This clone was counted only a few times. This sequence joins TRBV27 and TRBJ2-1; D not resolved. CDR3 length: 14 amino acids. Germline-derived CDR1 and CDR2 are MNHEY and SMNVEV (reference sequence). Trimming shortened V by 8 bases and J by 3 bases, and 14 bases separated the two germline ends. The CDR3 coding sequence is TGTGCCAGCGGAATGCTGACGGGCTACAATGAGCAGTTCTTC. Translated: CASGMLTGYNEQFF.

The rearrangement links TRBV6-1 to TRBJ2-2, with 8 bases that match TRBD2. The CDR3 loop spans 14 amino acids. J gave up 0 bases and V 6 bases, and 0 bases lay outside the gene matches. Germline lookup yields CDR1 MNHNS and CDR2 SASEGT. Here the CDR3 reads CASRGLANTGELFF. The DNA of the CDR3 is TGTGCCAGCAGGGGACTAGCGAACACCGGGGAGCTGTTTTTT.

This sequence joins TRBV7-2 and TRBJ2-3; D is possibly TRBD2 (6 bases). Germline V lookup: CDR1 SGHTA, CDR2 FQGNSA. This CDR3 region has 12 residues. V lost 9 bases, J lost 1 base, and 8 bases lay in between. The CDR3 region has the DNA TGTGCCAGTAGCGGCCGCACAGATACGCAGTATTTT. It encodes CASSGRTDTQYF. Drawing the rest from reference TRBV7-2 and TRBJ2-3, the complete variable domain is GAGVSQSPSNKVTEKGKDVELRCDPISGHTALYWYRQSLGQGLEFLIYFQGNSAPDKSGLPSDRFSAERTGGSVSTLTIQRTQQEDSAVYLCASSGRTDTQYFGPGTRLTVL.

The chain recombines TRBV5-4 with TRBJ2-7; 9 bases agree with TRBD2. The J segment lost 2 bases and the V segment lost 2 bases, leaving 5 bases of the junction unmatched. CDR3 length equals 15 residues. CDR1 and CDR2 (germline): SGHNT, YYREEE (reference sequence). CDR3 residues: CASSLELAGAYEQYF. The CDR3 DNA reads as TGTGCCAGCAGCTTAGAACTAGCGGGCGCCTACGAGCAGTACTTC.

This chain uses TRBV5-8 with TRBJ1-5; 7 bases are shared with TRBD1. The CDR3 is made up of 16 amino acids. The J segment lost 1 base and the V segment lost 0 bases, leaving 4 bases of the junction unmatched. Germline CDR1 is SGHTS and CDR2 is YDEGEE. This chain's CDR3 is CASSLGQGVSNQPQHF. The CDR3 DNA sequence: TGTGCCAGCAGCTTGGGACAGGGTGTAAGCAATCAGCCCCAGCATTTT.

Concerning this clone itself: At one end, the junction sequence differs from germline, possibly due to a read error. The V gene is TRBV7-7, the J gene TRBJ2-3; 8 nucleotides line up with TRBD2. Germline values: CDR1 SSHAT, CDR2 FNYEAQ (reference sequence). This CDR3 has 15 residues. The CDR3 is CASSPTTAGVDTQYF. CDR3 sequence (DNA): TGTGCTAGCAGCCCTACGACAGCGGGAGTAGATACGCAGTATTTT.

The chain carries TRBV2 and TRBJ2-7, with 10 nucleotides matching TRBD2. V gave up 11 bases and J gave up 6 bases; unmatched junction bases: 16. The CDR3 consists of 15 residues. Germline values: CDR1 SNHLY, CDR2 FYNNEI. CDR3 loop: CAPPPLSGRGGEQYF. CDR3 nucleotide sequence: TGTGCCCCCCCACCGCTAAGCGGGAGGGGGGGCGAGCAGTACTTC.

In the case of this clone: Other DNA sequences from this sample encode an identical CDR3 as well. The rearrangement links TRBV5-6 to TRBJ2-7, with TRBD2 identical over 9 bases. V lost 5 bases, J lost 0 bases, and 6 bases stayed unmatched. Looked up from germline, CDR1 is SGHDT and CDR2 is YYEEEE. CDR3 length: 15 residues. CDR3 bases: TGTGCCAGCAGTTTGACTAGCGGAAACTCCTACGAGCAGTACTTC. Residues: CASSLTSGNSYEQYF. Supplemented by reference TRBV5-6 and TRBJ2-7, the full variable domain reads DAGVTQSPTHLIKTRGQQVTLRCSPKSGHDTVSWYQQALGQGPQFIFQYYEEEERQRGNFPDRFSGHQFPNYSSELNVNALLLGDSALYLCASSLTSGNSYEQYFGPGTRLTVT.

The chain carries TRBV27 and TRBJ2-5; a weak D match, TRBD2 (6 bases). This CDR3 is 15 amino acids long. The germline V gene has CDR1 MNHEY and CDR2 SMNVEV (reference sequence). Trimming shortened V by 8 bases and J by 7 bases, and 23 bases separated the two germline ends. The CDR3 bases are TGTGCCAGCGCCCTGGGGGGACTGACGAAAGGGACCCAGTACTTC. Amino acids: CASALGGLTKGTQYF.

V usage is TRBV7-3 and J usage is TRBJ2-5; D possibly corresponds to TRBD2 (5 bases). There are 14 residues in the CDR3. V lost 6 bases to trimming and J lost 6 bases, with 17 bases between them. Germline lookup yields CDR1 SGHTA and CDR2 FQGTGA. The CDR3 spells CASRQRTGKKTQYF. CDR3 nucleotide sequence: TGTGCCAGCAGACAGAGGACGGGGAAGAAGACCCAGTACTTC.

The chain's CDR3 is CSVNPRTGTETQYF. The CDR3 DNA follows: TGCAGCGTTAACCCCCGGACAGGGACGGAGACCCAGTACTTC. The rearrangement links TRBV29-1 to TRBJ2-5; 8 bases line up with TRBD1. J was trimmed by 5 bases and V by 5 bases; bases with no gene match: 10. The length of the CDR3 is 14 residues. CDR1 and CDR2 from the germline V gene are SQVTM and ANQGSEA. Looking up the rest from reference TRBV29-1 and TRBJ2-5 gives the full variable domain: SAVISQKPSRDICQRGTSLTIQCQVDSQVTMMFWYRQQPGQSLTLIATANQGSEATYESGFVIDKFPISRPNLTFSTLTVSNMSPEDSSIYLCSVNPRTGTETQYFGPGTRLLVL.

This clone came up once. The chain carries TRBV7-3 and TRBJ2-1, with TRBD2 identical over 12 bases. Germline-derived CDR1 and CDR2 are SGHTA and FQGTGA. Unmatched junction bases numbered 3, after V lost 4 bases and J lost 5 bases. The CDR3 extends over 15 amino acids. DNA for the CDR3: TGTGCCAGCAGCTCCAGACTAGCGGGAGACAATGAGCAGTTCTTC. Translating gives CASSSRLAGDNEQFF.